Below are 7 T cell receptor beta chains sequenced from a single sample in a study of cytomegalovirus exposure and HLA in healthy donors. Both 60 Vbeta primers and 13 Jbeta primers went into the PCR. Sequencing used immunoSEQ multiplex PCR; TCRdb keeps in-frame clones, though not all of them. The table lists roughly 170,000 clones, 80% of them singletons, with more than 5.5% in the top ten. Sequenced sample: PBMCs. Receptors originate from a man aged 25-45 years in good health and CMV-seropositive.

The V and J genes are TRBV7-9 and TRBJ2-5, with TRBD2 matching over 10 bases. Per the germline V gene, CDR1 is SEHNR and CDR2 is FQNEAQ (reference sequence). With V trimmed by 8 bases and J by 5 bases, 8 bases remained unmatched. The CDR3 contains 14 residues. In DNA form, the CDR3 reads TGTGCCAGCGATGTAGCGGGGGGAATGGAGACCCAGTACTTC. Translated, it gives CASDVAGGMETQYF.

The V and J genes are TRBV28 and TRBJ1-2, with 11 bases fitting TRBD1. V shed 4 bases and J 1 base; nucleotides not matched to a gene: 2. The germline gives CDR1 MDHEN, CDR2 SYDVKM. This CDR3 comprises 15 residues. The CDR3 is CASSWGQGDNYGYTF. CDR3 DNA: TGTGCCAGCAGTTGGGGACAGGGGGATAACTATGGCTACACCTTC.

The gene calls are TRBV6-4 and TRBJ2-1, with 10 nucleotides matching TRBD2. From germline, CDR1 is MRHNA and CDR2 SNTAGT. This CDR3 region has 16 residues. V dropped 0 bases and J dropped 6; count of bases not matched to a gene: 5. The CDR3 sequence: CASSDSSGRGANEQFF. DNA for the CDR3: TGTGCCAGCAGTGACTCGAGCGGGAGGGGCGCCAATGAGCAGTTCTTC.

A single count supports this clone. The V and J genes are TRBV5-1 and TRBJ2-7; 7 nucleotides agree with TRBD2. The ends lost 4 bases at V and 5 bases at J; junction bases unmatched: 9. The CDR3 sequence is 14 residues long. Germline CDR1 is SGHRS and CDR2 is YFSETQ. CDR3 residues: CASSRSVAGDEQYF. CDR3 nucleotide sequence: TGCGCCAGCAGCCGATCAGTCGCGGGAGACGAGCAGTACTTC.

The chain uses TRBV9 and TRBJ2-3; 7 bases are shared with TRBD2. Germline V lookup: CDR1 SGDLS, CDR2 YYNGEE. The CDR3 consists of 16 residues. V shed 0 bases, J shed 6 bases, and the junction held 10 bases outside the gene matches. The CDR3: CASSVVPAGSRDTQYF. The CDR3 nucleotides are TGTGCCAGCAGCGTAGTTCCAGCGGGGTCAAGGGATACGCAGTATTTT. The full variable domain, with the rest looked up from reference TRBV9 and TRBJ2-3, is DSGVTQTPKHLITATGQRVTLRCSPRSGDLSVYWYQQSLDQGLQFLIQYYNGEERAKGNILERFSAQQFPDLHSELNLSSLELGDSALYFCASSVVPAGSRDTQYFGPGTRLTVL.

The chain links TRBV25-1 to TRBJ2-7; D perhaps matches TRBD1 (6 bases). The V gene lost 5 bases and the J gene lost 6 bases, with 17 bases spanning the gap. The CDR3 is made up of 14 amino acids. The germline V gene encodes CDR1 MGHDK and CDR2 SYGVNS. The CDR3 spells CASSKASGVGEQYF. The CDR3 DNA follows: TGTGCCAGCAGTAAAGCCTCAGGGGTAGGCGAGCAGTACTTC.

The gene calls are TRBV11-2 and TRBJ2-2, with D perhaps TRBD2 (5 bases). Trimming pared 4 bases from V and 6 bases from J, leaving 12 bases between. The CDR3 length is 14 residues. The germline V gene encodes CDR1 SGHAT and CDR2 FQNNGV. The CDR3 sequence: CASSSLEGAGELFF. CDR3 coding DNA: TGTGCCAGCAGCTCGCTTGAGGGTGCCGGGGAGCTGTTTTTT.